A single count supports the clone carrying this T cell receptor (beta chain). The antigen is unknown. The source of the sample is a study of blood T cells in healthy people across ages. Study-wide findings and caveats: PBMCs that were unsorted prevented a conclusive naive versus antigen-experienced comparison. While age rose, TCR beta diversity per million T cells dropped in a roughly linear way.

Researchers report isolating at least 7 million PBMCs per sample. Extraction yielded at least 6 micrograms of total RNA per sample. There are 18 residues in the CDR3. The trim removed 5 bases at V and 11 bases at J, leaving 24 bases unmatched. CDR1 and CDR2 (germline): WNHNN, SYGVQD (reference sequence). Together with a sample-barcoded 5' primer, a J-beta primer mix was included in a second PCR lasting roughly 6 to 12 cycles. TCRdb re-analysed the 5' RACE reads in MiXCR, keeping a single row per CDR3 protein. The data show approximately 1,000,000 distinct CDR3 sequences, 40% to 45% seen once. This sequence was found in a woman aged 55 to 70 in good health. The sample taken for sequencing was blood. This chain links TRBV10-1 with TRBJ2-1, with 7 bases matching TRBD2. Written as DNA, the CDR3 is TGCGCCAGCAGTATAAAAAAACAGAAGCGGGATAGATTGAATAAGCAGTTCTTC. Amino acid sequence: CASSIKKQKRDRLNKQFF.